These 10 T cell receptor beta chains share one sample of origin, sequenced in a study of T-cell reconstitution after alpha-beta-depleted transplantation in children. A TCRbeta library incorporating unique molecular identifiers was prepared. Via MiXCR, TCRdb re-called the PCR reads, giving one row per CDR3 protein. The data show 200,000 to 250,000 distinct CDR3 sequences, with about a tenth seen just once and about 6.2% held by the top ten. Sequenced material: PBMCs from the stem cell graft donor, taken from the stem cell graft. These receptors were obtained from a human donor who donated a stem cell graft to a child with acute lymphoblastic leukemia.

This CDR3 is CARGPGQGRYEQYF. The CDR3 DNA reads as TGTGCCAGGGGCCCCGGACAGGGTCGTTACGAGCAGTACTTC. This sequence joins TRBV5-2 and TRBJ2-7; TRBD1 is taken as the D call from the table, unchecked against the DNA. TRBV5-2 is given as a pseudogene. The CDR3 contains 14 residues.

This clonotype was observed a handful of times. The chain joins TRBV7-9 to TRBJ1-6; 8 bases are a match to TRBD1. From germline, CDR1 is SEHNR and CDR2 FQNEAQ (reference sequence). This CDR3 is 14 amino acids long. The trim removed 5 bases at V and 7 bases at J, leaving 4 bases unmatched. CDR3 DNA: TGTGCCAGCAGCATTGGACAGGGCAATTCACCCCTCCACTTT. This sequence encodes CASSIGQGNSPLHF.

This chain links TRBV4-2 with TRBJ2-2; either TRBD1 or TRBD2 may fit D (5 bases each). The CDR3 is 14 amino acids. Per germline, CDR1 LGHNA and CDR2 YNFKEQ. V was cut by 3 bases and J by 6 bases, with 11 bases left in between. CDR3 bases: TGTGCCAGCAGCCAGCTGGGGGTTCCCGGGGAGCTGTTTTTT. This translates into CASSQLGVPGELFF.

This clonotype showed up many times. This chain links TRBV12-3 or TRBV12-4 with TRBJ2-7; D tentatively fits TRBD1 or TRBD2 (5 bases each). V lost 6 bases and J 3 bases, leaving 15 bases between the germline ends. The CDR3 is made up of 14 amino acids. CDR3 coding DNA: TGTGCCAGCAGCCAACCGGGACGCCTCTACGAGCAGTACTTC. As protein: CASSQPGRLYEQYF.

This clonotype has a count of ten or more. The V call is TRBV5-6, the J call TRBJ2-5; possibly TRBD1 or TRBD2 for D (6 bases each). Deletions cut 4 bases from V and 2 bases from J, with 12 bases between. Germline V CDR1 and CDR2: SGHDT, YYEEEE. CDR3 length: 14 amino acids. This chain's CDR3 is CASSQQGLQETQYF. CDR3 DNA: TGTGCCAGCAGCCAACAGGGACTTCAAGAGACCCAGTACTTC.

This clonotype was counted a few times. The CDR3 protein is CSVTDRGNTEAFF. The CDR3 DNA is TGCAGCGTTACGGACAGGGGCAACACTGAAGCTTTCTTT. The chain has TRBV29-1 and TRBJ1-1; 9 positions agree with TRBD1. Unmatched junction bases numbered 3, after V lost 5 bases and J lost 2 bases. In germline, CDR1 is SQVTM, CDR2 ANQGSEA. The CDR3 consists of 13 residues.

This clonotype was seen only a few times. V and J are TRBV19 and TRBJ1-1, with TRBD1 as a possible D gene (5 bases). The CDR3 sequence is 13 residues long. From germline, CDR1 is LNHDA and CDR2 SQIVND (reference sequence). The V end was cut by 10 bases, the J end by 7 bases, with 19 bases between. CDR3 in DNA: TGTGCCACCGCACCTCCCCCGGGACTTGAAGCTTTCTTT. Encoded protein: CATAPPPGLEAFF.

The chain recombines TRBV5-1 with TRBJ2-5; TRBD1 might be the D (5 bases). Trimming took off 3 bases at V and 0 bases at J, with 9 bases between the two ends. The germline V gene has CDR1 SGHRS and CDR2 YFSETQ. This CDR3 is built from 14 residues. The CDR3 loop is CASSYQDNQETQYF. DNA of the CDR3: TGCGCCAGCAGCTACCAGGACAACCAAGAGACCCAGTACTTC.

In this sample, this clonotype turned up a few times. The CDR3 sequence is CASSEQTGNYGYTF. CDR3 DNA sequence: TGTGCCAGCAGTGAACAGACAGGAAACTATGGCTACACCTTC. This rearrangement joins TRBV25-1 to TRBJ1-2; possibly TRBD1 for D (6 bases). The germline V and J ends were trimmed by 2 bases and 2 bases, with 9 bases remaining between them. There are 14 residues in the CDR3. Looked up from germline, CDR1 is MGHDK and CDR2 is SYGVNS.

This clonotype was seen more than once but under ten times. The chain recombines TRBV7-8 with TRBJ1-1, with a weak D call TRBD1 (5 bases). V lost 1 base to trimming and J lost 1 base, with 10 bases between them. Per germline, CDR1 SGHVS and CDR2 FQNEAQ. CDR3 length: 15 residues. Here the CDR3 DNA reads TGTGCCAGCAGCTTAGGTCGGCAGGGGAACACTGAAGCTTTCTTT. It translates to CASSLGRQGNTEAFF.